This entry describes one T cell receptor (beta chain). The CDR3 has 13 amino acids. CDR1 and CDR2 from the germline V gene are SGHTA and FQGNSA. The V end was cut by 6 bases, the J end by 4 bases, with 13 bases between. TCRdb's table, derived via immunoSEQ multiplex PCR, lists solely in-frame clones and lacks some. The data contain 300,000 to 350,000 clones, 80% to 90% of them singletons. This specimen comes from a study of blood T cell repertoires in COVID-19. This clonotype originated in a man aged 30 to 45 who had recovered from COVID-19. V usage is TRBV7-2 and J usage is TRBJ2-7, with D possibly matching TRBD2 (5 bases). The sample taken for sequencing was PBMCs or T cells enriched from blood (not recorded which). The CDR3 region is CASSVERIYEQYF. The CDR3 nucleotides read TGTGCCAGCAGTGTAGAGCGGATTTACGAGCAGTACTTC.